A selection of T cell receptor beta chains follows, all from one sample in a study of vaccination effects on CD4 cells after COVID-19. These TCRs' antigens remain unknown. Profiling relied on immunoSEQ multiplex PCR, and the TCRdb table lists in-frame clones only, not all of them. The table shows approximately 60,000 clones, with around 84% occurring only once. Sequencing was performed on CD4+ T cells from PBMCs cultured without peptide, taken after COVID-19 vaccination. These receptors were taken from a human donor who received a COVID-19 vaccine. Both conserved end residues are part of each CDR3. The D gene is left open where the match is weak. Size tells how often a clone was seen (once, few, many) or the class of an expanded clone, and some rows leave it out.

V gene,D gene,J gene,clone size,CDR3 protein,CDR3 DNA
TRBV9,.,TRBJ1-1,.,CASSVSGVNTEAFF,TGTGCCAGCAGCGTGTCAGGGGTGAACACTGAAGCTTTCTTT
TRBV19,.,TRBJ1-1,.,CASSTLQRGWEAFF,TGTGCCAGTAGTACCCTTCAGCGTGGGTGGGAAGCTTTCTTT
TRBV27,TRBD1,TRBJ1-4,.,CASRGTGKNEKLFF,TGTGCCAGCAGAGGGACAGGGAAAAATGAAAAACTGTTTTTT
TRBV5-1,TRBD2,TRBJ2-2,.,CASSPGGLAGGELFF,TGCGCCAGCAGCCCAGGGGGACTAGCGGGAGGGGAGCTGTTTTTT
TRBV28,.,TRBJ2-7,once,CASSLLASRSYEQYF,TGTGCCAGCAGTTTATTGGCGTCGCGCTCCTACGAGCAGTACTTC
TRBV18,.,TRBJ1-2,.,CASSPDGIYGYTF,TGTGCCAGCTCACCTGACGGGATCTATGGCTACACCTTC
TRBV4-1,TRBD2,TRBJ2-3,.,CASGSPREGADTQYF,TGCGCCAGCGGATCGCCGCGGGAGGGGGCAGATACGCAGTATTTT
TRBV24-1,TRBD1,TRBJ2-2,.,CATSARDSLTGELFF,TGTGCCACCAGTGCACGGGACAGTCTCACCGGGGAGCTGTTTTTT
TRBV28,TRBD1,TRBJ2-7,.,CASSTRQGGEQYF,TGTGCCAGCAGTACACGACAGGGCGGGGAGCAGTACTTC
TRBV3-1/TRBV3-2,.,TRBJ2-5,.,CASSLRGWGRETQYF,TGTGCCAGCAGCCTCCGGGGCTGGGGAAGGGAGACCCAGTACTTC
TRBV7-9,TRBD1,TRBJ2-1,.,CASSKGQGLDNEQFF,TGTGCCAGCAGCAAGGGACAGGGTCTTGATAATGAGCAGTTCTTC
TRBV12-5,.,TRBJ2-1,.,CASGFGPMGEQFF,TGTGCTAGTGGTTTCGGCCCCATGGGTGAGCAGTTCTTC
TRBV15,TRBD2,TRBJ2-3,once,CATSRDQREGFTDTQYF,TGTGCCACCAGCAGAGATCAGCGGGAAGGATTCACAGATACGCAGTATTTT
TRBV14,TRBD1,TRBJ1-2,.,CASSQTGMYGYTF,TGTGCCAGCAGCCAGACAGGGATGTATGGCTACACCTTC
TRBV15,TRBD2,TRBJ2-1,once,CATSRELAGEVNEQFF,TGTGCCACCAGCAGAGAACTAGCGGGAGAGGTAAATGAGCAGTTCTTC
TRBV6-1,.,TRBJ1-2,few,CASSEGTAFYGYTF,TGTGCCAGCAGTGAAGGGACAGCTTTCTATGGCTACACCTTC
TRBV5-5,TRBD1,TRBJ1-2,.,CASSATGGNYGYTF,TGTGCCAGCAGCGCGACAGGGGGCAACTATGGCTACACCTTC
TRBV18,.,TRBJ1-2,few,CASAERGSYGYTF,TGTGCCAGCGCCGAGCGGGGGAGCTATGGCTACACCTTC
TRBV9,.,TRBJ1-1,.,CASSVDANPEGTEAFF,TGTGCCAGCAGCGTAGACGCCAACCCGGAGGGCACTGAAGCTTTCTTT
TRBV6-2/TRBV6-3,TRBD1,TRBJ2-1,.,CASSYGTGERNEQFF,TGTGCCAGCAGTTACGGGACAGGGGAGAGGAATGAGCAGTTCTTC
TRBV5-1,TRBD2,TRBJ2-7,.,CASSTGTSSSYEQYF,TGCGCCAGCAGCACCGGGACTAGCAGCTCCTACGAGCAGTACTTC
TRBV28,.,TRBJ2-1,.,CASSSPLGSPYGNEQFF,TGTGCCAGCAGTTCTCCCTTAGGCTCCCCGTATGGGAATGAGCAGTTCTTC
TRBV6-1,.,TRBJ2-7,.,CASSEGPYEQYF,TGTGCCAGCAGTGAAGGCCCCTACGAGCAGTACTTC
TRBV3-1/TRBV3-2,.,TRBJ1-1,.,CASSQTPRNTEAFF,TGTGCCAGCAGCCAAACTCCGCGGAACACTGAAGCTTTCTTT
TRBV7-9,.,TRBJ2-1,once,CASSLDLANEQFF,TGTGCCAGCAGCTTAGATCTAGCGAATGAGCAGTTCTTC
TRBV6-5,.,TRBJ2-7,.,CASRERQRVYEQYF,TGTGCCAGCCGCGAGAGGCAGAGGGTTTACGAGCAGTACTTC
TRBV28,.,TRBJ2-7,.,CASLPAGRSFSYEQYF,TGTGCCAGCCTCCCCGCGGGCAGGAGTTTTTCCTACGAGCAGTACTTC
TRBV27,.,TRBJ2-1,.,CASSLGGMVYNEQFF,TGTGCCAGCAGTTTAGGCGGGATGGTCTACAATGAGCAGTTCTTC
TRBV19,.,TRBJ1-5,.,CASSSSWGRDSNQPQHF,TGTGCCAGTAGCTCCTCTTGGGGGCGCGATAGCAATCAGCCCCAGCATTTT
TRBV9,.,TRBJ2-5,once,CASSVGTVQETQYF,TGTGCCAGCAGCGTAGGGACAGTTCAAGAGACCCAGTACTTC
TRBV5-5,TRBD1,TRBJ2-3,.,CASSLKTGQSTDTQYF,TGTGCCAGCAGCTTGAAAACGGGACAGAGCACAGATACGCAGTATTTT
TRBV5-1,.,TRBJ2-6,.,CASSWGPGRRPTF,TGCGCCAGCAGCTGGGGGCCCGGTCGGCGTCCGACTTTC
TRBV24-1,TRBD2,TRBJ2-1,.,CATSDPLAGLKNEQFF,TGTGCCACCAGTGACCCTCTAGCGGGTTTGAAGAATGAGCAGTTCTTC
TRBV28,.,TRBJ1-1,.,CASSLLWGAGETEAFF,TGTGCCAGCAGTTTATTGTGGGGGGCGGGGGAAACTGAAGCTTTCTTT
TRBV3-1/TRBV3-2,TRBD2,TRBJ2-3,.,CASSQVSGTSGRTQYF,TGTGCCAGCAGCCAAGTGTCCGGGACTAGCGGGAGGACGCAGTATTTT
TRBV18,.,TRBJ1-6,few,CASSQTKGNNSPLHF,TGTGCCAGCTCACAAACCAAGGGCAATAATTCACCCCTCCACTTT
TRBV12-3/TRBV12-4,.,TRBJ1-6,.,CASSVTYNSPLHF,TGTGCCAGCAGCGTAACCTATAATTCACCCCTCCACTTT
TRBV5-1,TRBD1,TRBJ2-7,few,CASSLGQGIEQYF,TGCGCCAGCAGCTTGGGACAGGGTATCGAGCAGTACTTC
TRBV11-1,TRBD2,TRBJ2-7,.,CASSLEASGSYEQYF,TGTGCCAGCAGCTTAGAGGCTAGCGGGAGCTACGAGCAGTACTTC
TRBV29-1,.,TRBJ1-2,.,CSVDWGAGYGYTF,TGCAGCGTTGATTGGGGGGCGGGCTATGGCTACACCTTC
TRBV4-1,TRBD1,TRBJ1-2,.,CASSQPDRGHLYGYTF,TGCGCCAGCAGCCAACCGGACAGGGGGCATCTTTATGGCTACACCTTC
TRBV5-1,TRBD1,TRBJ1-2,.,CASSSRQGANYGYTF,TGCGCCAGCAGCTCTCGACAGGGGGCTAACTATGGCTACACCTTC
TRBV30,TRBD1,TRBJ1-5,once,CAWSAQGAVQPQHF,TGTGCCTGGAGTGCCCAGGGGGCTGTTCAGCCCCAGCATTTT
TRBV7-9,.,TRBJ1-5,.,CASSLNNLHQHF,TGTGCCAGCAGCTTAAATAATCTTCATCAGCATTTT
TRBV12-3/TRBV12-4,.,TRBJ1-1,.,CASSQWGGAEAFF,TGTGCCAGCAGTCAATGGGGGGGGGCTGAAGCTTTCTTT
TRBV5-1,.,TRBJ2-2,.,CASSLALPTGELFF,TGCGCCAGCAGCTTGGCCCTCCCCACCGGGGAGCTGTTTTTT
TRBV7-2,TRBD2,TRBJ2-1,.,CASSSPPLAGFYEQFF,TGTGCCAGCAGCTCCCCTCCTTTAGCGGGATTCTATGAGCAGTTCTTC
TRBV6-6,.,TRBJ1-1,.,CASSQGMNTEAFF,TGTGCCAGCAGCCAGGGGATGAACACTGAAGCTTTCTTT
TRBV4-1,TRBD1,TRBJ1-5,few,CASSRRTGVEVSSNQPQHF,TGCGCCAGCAGCCGTAGAACAGGGGTTGAGGTGAGTAGCAATCAGCCCCAGCATTTT
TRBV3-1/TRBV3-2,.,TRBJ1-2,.,CASSPDSLYGYTF,TGTGCCAGCAGCCCGGACAGCCTCTATGGCTACACCTTC
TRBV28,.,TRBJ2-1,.,CASSRPGSEQFF,TGTGCCAGCAGTCGACCTGGATCCGAGCAGTTCTTC
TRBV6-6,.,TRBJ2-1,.,CASSYSGTREQFF,TGTGCCAGCAGTTACTCGGGAACTAGAGAGCAGTTCTTC
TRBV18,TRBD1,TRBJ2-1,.,CASSPGQGTNEQFF,TGTGCCAGCTCCCCGGGACAGGGGACCAATGAGCAGTTCTTC
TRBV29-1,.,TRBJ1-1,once,CSVGALLGPEAFF,TGCAGCGTCGGGGCCCTCCTAGGACCTGAAGCTTTCTTT
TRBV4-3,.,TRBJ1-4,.,CASSQPVSGGEKLFF,TGCGCCAGCAGCCAGCCGGTCTCCGGCGGGGAAAAACTGTTTTTT
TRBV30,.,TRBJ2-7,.,CAWSRGGSSYEQYF,TGTGCCTGGAGTAGGGGCGGTAGCTCCTACGAGCAGTACTTC
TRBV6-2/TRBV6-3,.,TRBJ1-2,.,CASSLARTGGYTF,TGTGCCAGCAGTTTGGCTCGGACTGGGGGCTACACCTTC
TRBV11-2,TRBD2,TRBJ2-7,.,CASSLGASGTSYEQYF,TGTGCCAGCAGCTTAGGGGCTAGCGGGACCTCCTACGAGCAGTACTTC
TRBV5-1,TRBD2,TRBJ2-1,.,CASSSGLELNEQFF,TGCGCCAGCAGCTCGGGACTAGAGCTCAATGAGCAGTTCTTC
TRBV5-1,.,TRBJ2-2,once,CASSSRTTNTGELFF,TGCGCCAGCAGCTCAAGAACTACAAACACCGGGGAGCTGTTTTTT